This T cell receptor beta chain was sequenced during a study of blood T cell repertoires in COVID-19. The overall study: Acute and convalescent COVID-19 specimens originated in the United States, Italy and Spain. The analysed material was cDNA or gDNA that came from T cells, B-cell-depleted T cells, or PBMCs.

Study processing details: Reference gene primer amplification gave nucleated cell count estimates. Profiling relied on immunoSEQ multiplex PCR, and the TCRdb table lists in-frame clones only, not all of them. V and J calls and clone size follow that table, whereas D and trimming were derived from the DNA. The sample records about 490,000 clones, 70% to 90% being singletons. V was shortened by 1 base and J by 7 bases, with 11 bases between the two germline ends. This CDR3 spans 13 amino acids. Germline V gives CDR1 SEHNR, CDR2 FQNEAQ (reference sequence). The chain joins TRBV7-9 to TRBJ2-7; D is possibly TRBD1 (6 bases). The sequence came from a human donor in a cohort sampled during active COVID-19. Sequenced input: peripheral blood. The CDR3 sequence: CASSLGTVIEQYF. CDR3 coding DNA: TGTGCCAGCAGCTTAGGGACAGTGATTGAGCAGTACTTC.